Listed here are 19 T cell receptor beta chains from one sample, sequenced in a study of cytomegalovirus exposure and HLA in healthy donors. It was with 60 Vbeta and 13 Jbeta primers that the PCR ran. Clones were read by immunoSEQ multiplex PCR, and TCRdb kept only the in-frame ones, dropping some. The sample records 150,000 to 200,000 clones, almost 80% being singletons. The sequenced sample was PBMCs. The receptors stem from a man aged 35-49 years in good health and CMV-seropositive.

The J gene is TRBJ2-1, the V gene TRBV27; the D gene is possibly TRBD1 (6 bases). In germline, CDR1 is MNHEY, CDR2 SMNVEV (reference sequence). The CDR3 covers 15 residues. V shed 6 bases and J shed 7 bases, with 19 bases lying between them. CDR3 coding DNA: TGTGCCAGCAGGCCCGCGGCGGAGAGGGGGAATGAGCAGTTCTTC. Protein product: CASRPAAERGNEQFF.

This chain uses TRBV11-2 with TRBJ1-4, with D uncertain. The CDR3 contains 14 residues. Germline lookup yields CDR1 SGHAT and CDR2 FQNNGV. V lost 4 bases, J lost 2 bases, and 8 bases lay in between. The CDR3 DNA reads as TGTGCCAGCAGCTCTTGGAGGACTAATGAAAAACTGTTTTTT. Translating it yields CASSSWRTNEKLFF.

This chain uses TRBV6-5 with TRBJ2-5; possibly TRBD1 for D (6 bases). The J call may be mistaken, given a closer DNA end match to TRBJ2-7. The V gene's germline CDR1 is MNHEY and CDR2 SVGAGI. This CDR3 contains 14 residues. CDR3 sequence: CASSYVGATYEQYF. CDR3 nucleotide sequence: TGTGCCAGCAGTTATGTGGGGGCCACCTACGAGCAGTACTTC.

The chain carries TRBV29-1 and TRBJ1-4; D not resolved. The germline gives CDR1 SQVTM, CDR2 ANQGSEA. CDR3 length: 12 residues. V lost 5 bases and J 4 bases, leaving 8 bases between the germline ends. CDR3 in DNA: TGCAGCGTTCGGTTGCGTAATGAAAAACTGTTTTTT. Residues: CSVRLRNEKLFF.

The chain carries TRBV7-6 and TRBJ2-2, with TRBD2 as a possible D gene (6 bases). Germline V gene data show CDR1 as SGHVS and CDR2 as FNYEAQ. The V end was cut by 1 base, the J end by 10 bases, with 7 bases between. The length of the CDR3 is 12 residues. This chain's CDR3 is CASSLGGEELFF. The CDR3 region has the DNA TGTGCCAGCAGCTTAGGGGGGGAGGAGCTGTTTTTT.

Comment on this clone: Additional DNA sequences in this sample encode the identical CDR3. The V and J genes are TRBV5-1 and TRBJ2-1; TRBD2 matches at 10 bases. With V trimmed by 1 base and J by 5 bases, 3 bases remained unmatched. There are 15 residues in the CDR3. Germline values: CDR1 SGHRS, CDR2 YFSETQ. CDR3 amino acids: CASSLIGLADNEQFF. The CDR3 DNA follows: TGCGCCAGCAGCTTGATAGGACTAGCGGACAATGAGCAGTTCTTC.

This sequence joins TRBV5-6 and TRBJ1-1; possible D gene TRBD1, 6 bases. Germline CDR1 SGHDT, CDR2 YYEEEE. The length of the CDR3 is 14 residues. The ends were cut back, 4 bases at V and 1 base at J, with 11 bases in the middle. The CDR3, as DNA: TGTGCCAGCAGCCAACAGGGCGGGAACACTGAAGCTTTCTTT. Residues: CASSQQGGNTEAFF.

V usage is TRBV13 and J usage is TRBJ2-3; TRBD1 aligns across 9 bases. The CDR3 has 17 residues. Germline-derived CDR1 and CDR2 are PRHDT and FYEKMQ (reference sequence). V was pared by 3 bases and J by 0 bases, with 7 bases of the junction left unmatched. CDR3 loop: CASSFGTGTGSTDTQYF. The CDR3 DNA reads TGTGCCAGCAGCTTCGGCACCGGGACAGGGAGCACAGATACGCAGTATTTT.

The chain joins TRBV7-2 to TRBJ1-5, with D perhaps TRBD1 (6 bases). The CDR3 runs to 15 residues. Germline assignment: CDR1 SGHTA and CDR2 FQGNSA. Trimming removed 3 bases at V and 3 bases at J, with 12 bases between. The CDR3 spells CASSFRSGANQPQHF. For the CDR3, the DNA is TGTGCCAGCAGCTTCCGGTCAGGGGCCAATCAGCCCCAGCATTTT.

The chain couples TRBV28 to TRBJ1-1, with a weak D call TRBD1 (6 bases). Per the germline V gene, CDR1 is MDHEN and CDR2 is SYDVKM. V was clipped by 4 bases and J by 3 bases, with 12 bases between them. The CDR3 runs to 14 residues. Written as DNA, the CDR3 is TGTGCCAGCAGTTCAGGGGTTCGGGACACTGAAGCTTTCTTT. Encoded protein: CASSSGVRDTEAFF.

The chain has TRBV11-3 and TRBJ2-2; D ambiguous. Deletions cut 0 bases from V and 7 bases from J, with 12 bases between. Germline CDR1 reads SGHNT; CDR2 reads YENEEA. The CDR3 contains 15 residues. The CDR3 DNA reads TGTGCCAGCAGCTTAGATTGGGCAGGCAGCGGGGAGCTGTTTTTT. Protein product: CASSLDWAGSGELFF. Supplemented by reference TRBV11-3 and TRBJ2-2, the full variable domain reads EAGVVQSPRYKIIEKKQPVAFWCNPISGHNTLYWYLQNLGQGPELLIRYENEEAVDDSQLPKDRFSAERLKGVDSTLKIQPAELGDSAVYLCASSLDWAGSGELFFGEGSRLTVL.

J is TRBJ2-1 and V is TRBV5-1; 11 bases are a match to TRBD2. This CDR3 has 16 amino acids. CDR1 is SGHRS, CDR2 YFSETQ, per germline. Losses at the gene ends were 4 bases for V and 3 bases for J; bases not matched to a gene: 6. The CDR3 here is CASSPGLAGHYNEQFF. In DNA form, the CDR3 reads TGCGCCAGCAGCCCAGGACTAGCGGGCCACTACAATGAGCAGTTCTTC.

The J gene is TRBJ2-3, the V gene TRBV10-2; 10 bases are a match to TRBD2. The germline V gene encodes CDR1 WSHSY and CDR2 SAAADI. The ends lost 8 bases at V and 8 bases at J; junction bases unmatched: 13. The CDR3 is made up of 15 amino acids. The CDR3 DNA sequence: TGCGCCAGCCTTCGGGCTAGCGGGAGAGGCGGTACGCAGTATTTT. It is translated as CASLRASGRGGTQYF.

V is TRBV11-3 and J is TRBJ2-7, with D possibly matching TRBD1 (6 bases). Germline V gives CDR1 SGHNT, CDR2 YENEEA. The CDR3 is made up of 13 amino acids. Trimming took 8 bases from V and 3 from J, leaving 14 bases between them. The CDR3 sequence is CASGQGSLYEQYF. DNA for the CDR3: TGTGCCAGCGGGCAGGGGTCTCTCTACGAGCAGTACTTC.

V is TRBV5-4 and J is TRBJ2-1; 8 nucleotides agree with TRBD2. V gave up 2 bases and J gave up 4 bases; unmatched junction bases: 5. The CDR3 covers 15 residues. CDR1 is SGHNT and CDR2 is YYREEE in the germline V gene (reference sequence). This CDR3 is CASSFGTSGYNEQFF. The CDR3 region has the DNA TGTGCCAGCAGCTTTGGCACTAGCGGTTACAATGAGCAGTTCTTC. The full variable domain, in which reference TRBV5-4 and TRBJ2-1 provide the parts outside the CDR3, is ETGVTQSPTHLIKTRGQQVTLRCSSQSGHNTVSWYQQALGQGPQFIFQYYREEENGRGNFPPRFSGLQFPNYSSELNVNALELDDSALYLCASSFGTSGYNEQFFGPGTRLTVL.

The rearrangement joins TRBV5-1 to TRBJ1-2; D might be TRBD1 (6 bases). This CDR3 comprises 16 residues. Trimming took off 3 bases at V and 7 bases at J, with 22 bases between the two ends. Looked up from germline, CDR1 is SGHRS and CDR2 is YFSETQ. CDR3 sequence (DNA): TGCGCCAGCAGCTATACGACAACAGGGAGACGGATTGGCTACACCTTC. Amino acid sequence: CASSYTTTGRRIGYTF.

The gene calls are TRBV14 and TRBJ2-2; D is possibly TRBD1 (6 bases). Looked up from germline, CDR1 is SGHDN and CDR2 is FVKESK. V shed 0 bases and J shed 0 bases, with 11 bases lying between them. This CDR3 is 17 amino acids long. The CDR3 coding sequence is TGTGCCAGCAGCCAAGAGATCGCAGGGGCGAACACCGGGGAGCTGTTTTTT. This gives the protein CASSQEIAGANTGELFF. The full variable domain, with the rest looked up from reference TRBV14 and TRBJ2-2, is EAGVTQFPSHSVIEKGQTVTLRCDPISGHDNLYWYRRVMGKEIKFLLHFVKESKQDESGMPNNRFLAERTGGTYSTLKVQPAELEDSGVYFCASSQEIAGANTGELFFGEGSRLTVL.

The chain joins TRBV2 to TRBJ2-1, with TRBD2 identical over 7 bases. From germline, CDR1 is SNHLY and CDR2 FYNNEI. V dropped 6 bases and J dropped 7; count of bases not matched to a gene: 6. The CDR3 loop spans 13 amino acids. The DNA of the CDR3 is TGTGCCAGCAGGGCGGGAGTGTTGAATGAGCAGTTCTTC. Residues: CASRAGVLNEQFF.

The chain joins TRBV4-1 to TRBJ2-3, with D maybe TRBD1 (6 bases). Germline values: CDR1 MGHRA, CDR2 YSYEKL. This CDR3 spans 13 amino acids. Trimming left V 1 base short and J 8 bases short, with 10 bases between. In DNA form, the CDR3 reads TGCGCCAGCAGCCAAGTCTCACAGGGTACGCAGTATTTT. This gives the protein CASSQVSQGTQYF.